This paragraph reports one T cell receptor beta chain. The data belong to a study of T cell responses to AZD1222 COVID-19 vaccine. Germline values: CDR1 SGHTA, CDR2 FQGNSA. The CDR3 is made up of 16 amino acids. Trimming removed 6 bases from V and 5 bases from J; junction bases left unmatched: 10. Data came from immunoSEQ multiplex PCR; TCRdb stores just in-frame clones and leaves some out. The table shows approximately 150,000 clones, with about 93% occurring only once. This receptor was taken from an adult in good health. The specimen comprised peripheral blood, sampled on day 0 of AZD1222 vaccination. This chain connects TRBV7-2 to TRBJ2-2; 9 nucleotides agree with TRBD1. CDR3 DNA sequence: TGTGCCAGCAGTCCACAGGACAGGGGAGGGACCGGGGAGCTGTTTTTT. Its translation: CASSPQDRGGTGELFF.